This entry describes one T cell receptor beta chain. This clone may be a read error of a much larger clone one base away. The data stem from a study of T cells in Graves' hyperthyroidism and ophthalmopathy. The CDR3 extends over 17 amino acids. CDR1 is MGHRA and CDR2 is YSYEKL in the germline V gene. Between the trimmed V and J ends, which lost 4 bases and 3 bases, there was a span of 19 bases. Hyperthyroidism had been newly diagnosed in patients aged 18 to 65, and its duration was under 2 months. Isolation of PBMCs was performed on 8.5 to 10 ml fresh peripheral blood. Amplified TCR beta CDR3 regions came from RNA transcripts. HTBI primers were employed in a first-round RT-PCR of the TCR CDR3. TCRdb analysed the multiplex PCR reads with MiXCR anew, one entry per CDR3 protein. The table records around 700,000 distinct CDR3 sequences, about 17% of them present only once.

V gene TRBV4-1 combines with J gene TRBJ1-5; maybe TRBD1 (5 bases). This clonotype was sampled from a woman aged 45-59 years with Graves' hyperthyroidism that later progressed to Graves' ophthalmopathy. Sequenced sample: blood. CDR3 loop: CASSLIPGADANQPQHF. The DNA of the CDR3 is TGCGCCAGCAGCCTTATTCCCGGGGCGGACGCCAATCAGCCCCAGCATTTT.